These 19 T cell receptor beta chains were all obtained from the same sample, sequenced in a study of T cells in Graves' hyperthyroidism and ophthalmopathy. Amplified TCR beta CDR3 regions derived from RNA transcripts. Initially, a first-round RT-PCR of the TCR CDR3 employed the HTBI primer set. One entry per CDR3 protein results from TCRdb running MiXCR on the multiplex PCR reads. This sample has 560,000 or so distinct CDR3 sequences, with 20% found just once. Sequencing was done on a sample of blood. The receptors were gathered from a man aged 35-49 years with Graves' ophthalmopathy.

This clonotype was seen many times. Here the CDR3 reads CASSSSSGRGHTQYF. The CDR3 DNA sequence: TGTGCCAGCAGTTCATCTAGCGGCCGCGGGCATACGCAGTATTTT. V is TRBV12-3 or TRBV12-4 and J is TRBJ2-3, with 7 bases matching TRBD2. This CDR3 has 15 amino acids. J gave up 7 bases and V 4 bases, and 11 bases lay outside the gene matches.

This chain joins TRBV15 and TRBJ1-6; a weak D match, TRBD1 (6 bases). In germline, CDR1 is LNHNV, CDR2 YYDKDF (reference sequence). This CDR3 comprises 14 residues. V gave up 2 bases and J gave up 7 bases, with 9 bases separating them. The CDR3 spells CATSRRTDNSPLHF. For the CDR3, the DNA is TGTGCCACCAGCAGAAGGACAGACAATTCACCCCTCCACTTT.

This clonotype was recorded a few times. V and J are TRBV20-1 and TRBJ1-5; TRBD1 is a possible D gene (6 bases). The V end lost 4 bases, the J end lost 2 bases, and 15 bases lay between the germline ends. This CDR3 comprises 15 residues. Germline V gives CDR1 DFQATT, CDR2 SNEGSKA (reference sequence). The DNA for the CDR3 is TGCAGTGCTACCCCGGGCGGGGGGCGCAATCAGCCCCAGCATTTT. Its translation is CSATPGGGRNQPQHF.

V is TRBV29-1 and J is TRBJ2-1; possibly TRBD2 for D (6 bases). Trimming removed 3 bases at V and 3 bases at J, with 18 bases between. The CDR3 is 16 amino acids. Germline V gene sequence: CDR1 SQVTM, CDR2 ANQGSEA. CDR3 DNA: TGCAGCGTTGAGCTGACCCGGGGACTGCTCTACAATGAGCAGTTCTTC. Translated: CSVELTRGLLYNEQFF.

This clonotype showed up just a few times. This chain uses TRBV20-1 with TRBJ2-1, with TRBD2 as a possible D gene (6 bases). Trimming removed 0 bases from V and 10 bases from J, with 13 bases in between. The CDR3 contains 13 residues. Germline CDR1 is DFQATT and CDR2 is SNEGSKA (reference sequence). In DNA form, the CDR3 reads TGCAGTGCTAGAGATCAATCGCGGGGAGAGCAGTTCTTC. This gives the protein CSARDQSRGEQFF.

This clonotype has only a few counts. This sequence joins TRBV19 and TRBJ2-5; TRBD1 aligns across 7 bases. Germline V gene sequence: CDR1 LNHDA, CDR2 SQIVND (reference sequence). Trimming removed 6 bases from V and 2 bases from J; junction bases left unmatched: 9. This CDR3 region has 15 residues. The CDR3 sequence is CASSLSGQRQETQYF. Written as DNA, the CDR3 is TGTGCCAGTAGCCTCTCGGGACAGAGGCAAGAGACCCAGTACTTC.

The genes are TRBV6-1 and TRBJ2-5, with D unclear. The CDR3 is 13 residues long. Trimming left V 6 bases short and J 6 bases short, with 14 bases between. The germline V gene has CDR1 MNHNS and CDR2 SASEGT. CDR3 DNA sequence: TGTGCCAGCAGCCCCCCAAATATGCAGACCCAGTACTTC. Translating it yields CASSPPNMQTQYF.

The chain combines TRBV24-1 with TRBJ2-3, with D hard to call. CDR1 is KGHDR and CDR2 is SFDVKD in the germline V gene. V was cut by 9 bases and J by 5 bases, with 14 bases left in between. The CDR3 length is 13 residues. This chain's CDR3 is CATGRNPGDTQYF. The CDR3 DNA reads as TGTGCCACCGGTAGGAACCCGGGAGATACGCAGTATTTT.

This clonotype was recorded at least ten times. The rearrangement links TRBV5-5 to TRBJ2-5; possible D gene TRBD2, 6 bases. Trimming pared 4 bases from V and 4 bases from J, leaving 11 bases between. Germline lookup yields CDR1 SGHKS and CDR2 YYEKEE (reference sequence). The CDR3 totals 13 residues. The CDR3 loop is CASSPGGIETQYF. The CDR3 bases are TGTGCCAGCAGCCCCGGAGGGATAGAGACCCAGTACTTC.

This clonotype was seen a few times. CDR3 DNA: TGTGCCAGCATGCGTCCCCCCACCTACGAGCAGTACTTC. This codes for CASMRPPTYEQYF. V and J are TRBV7-2 and TRBJ2-7; D remains ambiguous. The CDR3 is 13 amino acids. V lost 7 bases, J lost 2 bases, and 12 bases lay in between. Germline CDR1 SGHTA, CDR2 FQGNSA.

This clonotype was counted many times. In DNA, the CDR3 is TGTGCCAGCAGCCAAGGGCTCGGGACAGGGGGTGAAAAACTGTTTTTT. Translation: CASSQGLGTGGEKLFF. This chain uses TRBV3-1 with TRBJ1-4; 11 nucleotides match TRBD1. Germline-derived CDR1 and CDR2 are LGHDT and YNNKEL (reference sequence). This CDR3 region has 16 residues. J was trimmed by 7 bases and V by 1 base; bases with no gene match: 5.

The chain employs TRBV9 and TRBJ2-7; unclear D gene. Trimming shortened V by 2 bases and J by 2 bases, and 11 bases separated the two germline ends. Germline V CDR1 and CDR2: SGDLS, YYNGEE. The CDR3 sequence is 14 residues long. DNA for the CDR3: TGTGCCAGCAGCGTGGGGTCATCCCCCTACGAGCAGTACTTC. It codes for CASSVGSSPYEQYF.

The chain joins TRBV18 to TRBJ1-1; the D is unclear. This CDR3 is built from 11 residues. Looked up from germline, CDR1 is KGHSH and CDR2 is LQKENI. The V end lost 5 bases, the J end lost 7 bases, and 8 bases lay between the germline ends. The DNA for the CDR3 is TGTGCCAGCTCAGGTACCTTTGAAGCTTTCTTT. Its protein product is CASSGTFEAFF.

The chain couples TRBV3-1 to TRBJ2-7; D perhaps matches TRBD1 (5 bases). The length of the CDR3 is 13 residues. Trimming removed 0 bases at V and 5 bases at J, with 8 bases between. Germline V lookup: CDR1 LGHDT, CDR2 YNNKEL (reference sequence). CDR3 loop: CASSQDLTDEQYF. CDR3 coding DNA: TGTGCCAGCAGCCAAGATCTGACAGACGAGCAGTACTTC.

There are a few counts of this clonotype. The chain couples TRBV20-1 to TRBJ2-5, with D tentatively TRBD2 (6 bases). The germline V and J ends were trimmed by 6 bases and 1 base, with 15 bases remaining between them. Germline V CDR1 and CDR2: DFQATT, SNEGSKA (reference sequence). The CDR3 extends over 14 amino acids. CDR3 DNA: TGCAGTGCCTCTAGCGTAATATCCCAAGAGACCCAGTACTTC. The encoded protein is CSASSVISQETQYF.

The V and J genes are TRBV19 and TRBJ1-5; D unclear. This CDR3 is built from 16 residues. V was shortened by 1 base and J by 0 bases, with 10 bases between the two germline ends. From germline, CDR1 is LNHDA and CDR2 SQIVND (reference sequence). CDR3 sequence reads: CASSIGRSSSNQPQHF. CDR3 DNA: TGTGCCAGTAGTATAGGTCGGTCAAGTAGCAATCAGCCCCAGCATTTT.

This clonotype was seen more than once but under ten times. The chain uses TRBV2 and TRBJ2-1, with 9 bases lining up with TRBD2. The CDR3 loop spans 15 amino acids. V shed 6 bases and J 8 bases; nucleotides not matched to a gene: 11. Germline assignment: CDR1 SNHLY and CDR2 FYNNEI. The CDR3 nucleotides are TGTGCCAGCAGCGGACCGGGACTAGCTTTATATGAGCAGTTCTTC. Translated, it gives CASSGPGLALYEQFF.

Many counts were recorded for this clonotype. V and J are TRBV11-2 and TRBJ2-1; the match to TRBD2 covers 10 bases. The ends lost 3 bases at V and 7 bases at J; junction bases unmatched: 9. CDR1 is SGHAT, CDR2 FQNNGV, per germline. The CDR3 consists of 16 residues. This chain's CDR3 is CASSFDLSGGGNEQFF. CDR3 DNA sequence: TGTGCCAGCAGCTTTGACCTCAGCGGGGGGGGGAATGAGCAGTTCTTC. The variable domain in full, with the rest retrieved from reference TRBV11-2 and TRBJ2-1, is EAGVAQSPRYKIIEKRQSVAFWCNPISGHATLYWYQQILGQGPKLLIQFQNNGVVDDSQLPKDRFSAERLKGVDSTLKIQPAKLEDSAVYLCASSFDLSGGGNEQFFGPGTRLTVL.

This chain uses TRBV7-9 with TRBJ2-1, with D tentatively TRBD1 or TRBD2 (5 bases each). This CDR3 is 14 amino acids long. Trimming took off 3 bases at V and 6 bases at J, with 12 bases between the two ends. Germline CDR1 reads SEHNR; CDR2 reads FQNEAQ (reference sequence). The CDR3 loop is CASSFGGQRNEQFF. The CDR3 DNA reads TGTGCCAGCAGCTTTGGAGGACAACGCAATGAGCAGTTCTTC.